This TCR beta chain was recorded in a study of metastatic and nonmetastatic thyroid tumors. The overall study: The comparison covered peripheral blood and tumor or nodule tissue in malignant and benign thyroid patients.

This CDR3 has 12 residues. Germline V gives CDR1 DFQATT, CDR2 SNEGSKA (reference sequence). V lost 3 bases, J lost 11 bases, and 16 bases lay in between. Patients were all untreated before their thyroid surgery. Original processing methods: Using the CDR3 differences seen across clinicopathological groups, the authors built a distant-metastasis classifier for papillary thyroid cancer, which was meant to discriminate distant-metastatic patients. MiXCR re-clonotyped the PCR reads for TCRdb. For this entry, the V and J calls and clone size follow TCRdb and not the study's own pipeline. The sample lists about 30,000 clones, around 22% occurring once.

The rearrangement links TRBV20-1 to TRBJ2-5, with D perhaps TRBD1 (5 bases). Specimen: blood. This TCR derives from a female donor with papillary thyroid cancer or a benign thyroid nodule (not recorded which). Some clones in this sample may be carry-over from other donors' samples. The CDR3 nucleotides read TGCAGTGCTAGTAGGGGCGAAGAGAAACAGTACTTC. It translates to CSASRGEEKQYF.